This TCR beta chain is from a study of OX40 agonist ivuxolimab in advanced cancers. On the study more broadly: At 0.01 to 10 mg/kg, ivuxolimab was administered intravenously to patients every 2 weeks.

The method was immunoSEQ multiplex PCR; TCRdb's version includes in-frame clones alone and lacks a portion of them. Found here are some 10,000 clones, 80% to 90% of them singletons; the top ten hold around 13%. With respect to this clone: Its antigen is not identified.

General study results and limits: In the 0.1 to 3.0 mg/kg range, CD4+ and CD8+ blood T cells had expanded clonally by week 6. Expanded clones were, on average, more numerous in CD8+ T cells than in CD4+.

Sequenced material: CD4+ or CD8+ T cells sorted from blood, taken in a trial of the OX40 agonist ivuxolimab. This TCR was sampled from an adult with an advanced solid tumor such as melanoma, head and neck, liver or kidney cancer.

The CDR3 DNA is TGTGCCAGCAGCCAGGGTAGCGGGGGGGTCTCCTACGAGCAGTACTTC. Translating gives CASSQGSGGVSYEQYF. The rearrangement uses TRBV4-2 and TRBJ2-7; 11 bases align to TRBD2. The CDR3 has 16 amino acids. Germline V gene sequence: CDR1 LGHNA, CDR2 YNFKEQ. Trimming removed 3 bases from V and 0 bases from J; junction bases left unmatched: 4.